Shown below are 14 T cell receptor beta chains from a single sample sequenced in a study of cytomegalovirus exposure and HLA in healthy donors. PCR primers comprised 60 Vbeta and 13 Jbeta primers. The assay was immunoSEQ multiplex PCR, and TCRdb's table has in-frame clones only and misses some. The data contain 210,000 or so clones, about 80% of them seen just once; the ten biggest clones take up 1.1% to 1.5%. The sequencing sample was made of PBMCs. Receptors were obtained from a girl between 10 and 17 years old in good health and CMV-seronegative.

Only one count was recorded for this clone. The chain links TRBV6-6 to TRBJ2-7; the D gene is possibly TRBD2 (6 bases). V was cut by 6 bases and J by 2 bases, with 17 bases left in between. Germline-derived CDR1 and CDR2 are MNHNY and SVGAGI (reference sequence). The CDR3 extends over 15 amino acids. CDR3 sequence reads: CASSRVGAGPYEQYF. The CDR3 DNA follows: TGTGCCAGCAGCCGGGTCGGCGCGGGGCCCTACGAGCAGTACTTC.

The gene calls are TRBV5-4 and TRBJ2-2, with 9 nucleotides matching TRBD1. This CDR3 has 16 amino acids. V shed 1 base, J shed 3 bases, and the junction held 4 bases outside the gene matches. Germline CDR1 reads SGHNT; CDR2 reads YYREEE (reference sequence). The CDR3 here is CASSLPRDRDTGELFF. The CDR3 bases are TGTGCCAGCAGCTTGCCCAGGGACAGGGACACCGGGGAGCTGTTTTTT.

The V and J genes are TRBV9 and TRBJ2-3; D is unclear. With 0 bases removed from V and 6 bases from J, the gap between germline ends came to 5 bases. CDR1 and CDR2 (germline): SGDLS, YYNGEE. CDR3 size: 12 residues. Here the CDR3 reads CASSVVSDTQYF. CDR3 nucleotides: TGTGCCAGCAGCGTAGTGAGCGATACGCAGTATTTT.

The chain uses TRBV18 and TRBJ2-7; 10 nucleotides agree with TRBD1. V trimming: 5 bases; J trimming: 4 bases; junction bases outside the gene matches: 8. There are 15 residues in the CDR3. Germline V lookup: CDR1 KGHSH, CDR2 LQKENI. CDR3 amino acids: CASSAGQGMLYEQYF. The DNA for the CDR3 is TGTGCCAGCTCAGCGGGACAGGGGATGTTATACGAGCAGTACTTC.

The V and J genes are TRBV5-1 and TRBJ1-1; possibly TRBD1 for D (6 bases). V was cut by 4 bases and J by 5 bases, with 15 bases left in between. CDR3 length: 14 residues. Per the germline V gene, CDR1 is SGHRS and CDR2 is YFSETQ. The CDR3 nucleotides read TGCGCCAGCAGCGCAACCGGGACAAGGACTGAAGCTTTCTTT. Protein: CASSATGTRTEAFF.

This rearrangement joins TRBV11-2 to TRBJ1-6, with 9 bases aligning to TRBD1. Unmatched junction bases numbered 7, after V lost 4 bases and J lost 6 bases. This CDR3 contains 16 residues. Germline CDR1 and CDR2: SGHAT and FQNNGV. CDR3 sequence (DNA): TGTGCCAGCAGCTCAACGGACAGGGGAGGTAATTCACCCCTCCACTTT. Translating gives CASSSTDRGGNSPLHF.

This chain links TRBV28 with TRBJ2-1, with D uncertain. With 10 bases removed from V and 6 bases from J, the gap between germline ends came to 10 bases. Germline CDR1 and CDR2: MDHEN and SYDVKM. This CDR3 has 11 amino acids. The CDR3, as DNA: TGTGCCATCCTATCGCCCAATGAGCAGTTCTTC. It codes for CAILSPNEQFF. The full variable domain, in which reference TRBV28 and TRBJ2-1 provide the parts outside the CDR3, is DVKVTQSSRYLVKRTGEKVFLECVQDMDHENMFWYRQDPGLGLRLIYFSYDVKMKEKGDIPEGYSVSREKKERFSLILESASTNQTSMYLCAILSPNEQFFGPGTRLTVL.

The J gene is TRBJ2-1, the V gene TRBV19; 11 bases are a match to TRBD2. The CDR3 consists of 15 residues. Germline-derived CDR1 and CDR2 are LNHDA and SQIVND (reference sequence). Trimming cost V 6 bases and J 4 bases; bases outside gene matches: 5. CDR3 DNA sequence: TGTGCCAGTAGCGGACTAGCGGGCCTTTACAATGAGCAGTTCTTC. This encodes CASSGLAGLYNEQFF.

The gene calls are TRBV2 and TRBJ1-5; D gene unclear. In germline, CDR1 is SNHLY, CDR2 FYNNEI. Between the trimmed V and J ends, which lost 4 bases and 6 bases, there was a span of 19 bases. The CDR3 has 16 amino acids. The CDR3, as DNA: TGTGCCAGCAGTGCCAGGCCCGCGGGCTTAACTCAGCCCCAGCATTTT. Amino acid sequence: CASSARPAGLTQPQHF.

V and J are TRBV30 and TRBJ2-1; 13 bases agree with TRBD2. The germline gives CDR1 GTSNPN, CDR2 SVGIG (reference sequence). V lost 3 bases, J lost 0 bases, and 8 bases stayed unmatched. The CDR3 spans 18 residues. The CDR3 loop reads CAWRSVRTSGSSYNEQFF. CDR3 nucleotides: TGTGCCTGGAGAAGCGTCCGGACTAGCGGGAGCTCCTACAATGAGCAGTTCTTC.

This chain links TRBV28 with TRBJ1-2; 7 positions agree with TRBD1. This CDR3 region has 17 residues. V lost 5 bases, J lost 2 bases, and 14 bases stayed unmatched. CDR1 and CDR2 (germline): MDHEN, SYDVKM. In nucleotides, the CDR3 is TGTGCCAGCAGTAGTCTCCGGTCAGGGGGGAAAAACTATGGCTACACCTTC. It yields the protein CASSSLRSGGKNYGYTF.

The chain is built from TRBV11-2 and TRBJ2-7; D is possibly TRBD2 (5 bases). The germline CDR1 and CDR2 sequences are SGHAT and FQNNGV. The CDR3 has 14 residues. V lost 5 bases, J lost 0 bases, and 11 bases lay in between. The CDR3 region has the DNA TGTGCCAGCAGCCCCCGTGGGAGCTCCTACGAGCAGTACTTC. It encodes CASSPRGSSYEQYF.

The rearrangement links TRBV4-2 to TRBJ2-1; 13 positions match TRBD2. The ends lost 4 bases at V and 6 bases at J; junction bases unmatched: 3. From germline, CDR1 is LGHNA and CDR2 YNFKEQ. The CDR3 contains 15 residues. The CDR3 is CASSLRTSGSNEQFF. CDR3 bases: TGTGCCAGCAGCCTTCGGACTAGCGGGAGCAATGAGCAGTTCTTC.

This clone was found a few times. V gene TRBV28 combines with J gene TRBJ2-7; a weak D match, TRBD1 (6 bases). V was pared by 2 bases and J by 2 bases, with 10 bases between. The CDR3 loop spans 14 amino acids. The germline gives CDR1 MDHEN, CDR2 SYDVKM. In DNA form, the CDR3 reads TGTGCCAGCAGTTTACAGGGGTCCACCTACGAGCAGTACTTC. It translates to CASSLQGSTYEQYF. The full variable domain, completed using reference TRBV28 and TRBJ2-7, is DVKVTQSSRYLVKRTGEKVFLECVQDMDHENMFWYRQDPGLGLRLIYFSYDVKMKEKGDIPEGYSVSREKKERFSLILESASTNQTSMYLCASSLQGSTYEQYFGPGTRLTVT.